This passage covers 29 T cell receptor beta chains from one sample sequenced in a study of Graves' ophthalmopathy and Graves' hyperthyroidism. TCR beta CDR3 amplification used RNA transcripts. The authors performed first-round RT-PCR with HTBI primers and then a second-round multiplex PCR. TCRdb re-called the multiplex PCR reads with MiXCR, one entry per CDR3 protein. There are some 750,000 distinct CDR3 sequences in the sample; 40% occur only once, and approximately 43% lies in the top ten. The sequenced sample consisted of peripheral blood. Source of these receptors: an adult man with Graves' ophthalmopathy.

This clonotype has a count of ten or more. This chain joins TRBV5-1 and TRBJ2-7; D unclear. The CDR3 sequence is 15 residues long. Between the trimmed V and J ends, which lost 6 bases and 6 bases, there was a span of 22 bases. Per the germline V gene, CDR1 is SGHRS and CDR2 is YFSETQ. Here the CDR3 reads CASTPRSLDLGEQYF. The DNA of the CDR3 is TGCGCCAGCACCCCCCGGAGCCTTGACCTTGGCGAGCAGTACTTC.

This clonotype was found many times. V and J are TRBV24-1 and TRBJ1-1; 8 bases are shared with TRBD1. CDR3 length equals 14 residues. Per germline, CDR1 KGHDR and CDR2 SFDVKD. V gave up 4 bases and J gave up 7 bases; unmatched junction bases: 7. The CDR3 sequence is CATSDPDRGHEAFF. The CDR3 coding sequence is TGTGCCACCAGTGACCCCGACAGGGGACATGAAGCTTTCTTT.

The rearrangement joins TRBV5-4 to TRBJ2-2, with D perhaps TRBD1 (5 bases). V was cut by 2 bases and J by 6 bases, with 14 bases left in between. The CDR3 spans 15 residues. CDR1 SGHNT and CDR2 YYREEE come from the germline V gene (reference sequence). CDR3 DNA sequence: TGTGCCAGCAGCTTATGGGGCGGTGATTCCGGGGAGCTGTTTTTT. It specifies CASSLWGGDSGELFF.

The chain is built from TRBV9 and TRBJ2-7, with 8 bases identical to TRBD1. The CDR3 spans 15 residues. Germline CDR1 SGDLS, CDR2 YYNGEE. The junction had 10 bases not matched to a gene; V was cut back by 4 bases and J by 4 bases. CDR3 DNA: TGTGCCAGCAGCCATCTGGCAGGGGGCATTTACGAGCAGTACTTC. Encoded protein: CASSHLAGGIYEQYF. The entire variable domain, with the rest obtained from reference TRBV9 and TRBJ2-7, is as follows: DSGVTQTPKHLITATGQRVTLRCSPRSGDLSVYWYQQSLDQGLQFLIQYYNGEERAKGNILERFSAQQFPDLHSELNLSSLELGDSALYFCASSHLAGGIYEQYFGPGTRLTVT.

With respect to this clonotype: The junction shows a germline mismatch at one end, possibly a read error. CDR3: CASSLTGVANQPQHF. DNA of the CDR3: TGTGCTAGCAGCCTAACAGGGGTTGCCAATCAGCCCCAGCATTTT. The chain recombines TRBV7-9 with TRBJ1-5; 7 bases are a match to TRBD1. The CDR3 spans 15 residues. CDR1 and CDR2 from the germline V gene are SEHNR and FQNEAQ (reference sequence).

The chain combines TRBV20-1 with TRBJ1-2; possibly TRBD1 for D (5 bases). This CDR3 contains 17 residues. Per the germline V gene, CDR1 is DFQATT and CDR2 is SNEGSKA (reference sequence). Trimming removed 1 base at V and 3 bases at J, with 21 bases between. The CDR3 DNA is TGCAGTGCTAGAGTGGGTACAGGAAAAGCAGGGTACTATGGCTACACCTTC. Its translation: CSARVGTGKAGYYGYTF.

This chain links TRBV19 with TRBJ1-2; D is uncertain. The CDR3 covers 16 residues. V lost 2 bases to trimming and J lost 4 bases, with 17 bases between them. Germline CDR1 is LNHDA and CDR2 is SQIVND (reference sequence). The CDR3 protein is CASSISRKDRFYGYTF. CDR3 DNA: TGTGCCAGTAGTATATCGAGGAAGGACCGGTTCTATGGCTACACCTTC. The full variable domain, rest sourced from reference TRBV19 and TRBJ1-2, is DGGITQSPKYLFRKEGQNVTLSCEQNLNHDAMYWYRQDPGQGLRLIYYSQIVNDFQKGDIAEGYSVSREKKESFPLTVTSAQKNPTAFYLCASSISRKDRFYGYTFGSGTRLTVV.

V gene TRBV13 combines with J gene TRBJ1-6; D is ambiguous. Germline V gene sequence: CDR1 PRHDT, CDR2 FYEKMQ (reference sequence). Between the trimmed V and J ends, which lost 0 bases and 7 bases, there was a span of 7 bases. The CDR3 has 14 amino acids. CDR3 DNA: TGTGCCAGCAGCTTAGGGGGCCAGAATTCACCCCTCCACTTT. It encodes CASSLGGQNSPLHF.

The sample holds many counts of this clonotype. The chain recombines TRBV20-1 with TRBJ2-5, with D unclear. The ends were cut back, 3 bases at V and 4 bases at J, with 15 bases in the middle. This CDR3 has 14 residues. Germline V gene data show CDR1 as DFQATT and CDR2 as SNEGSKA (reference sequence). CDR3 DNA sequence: TGCAGTGCTAGTCCCTCCCAAGGGTCAGAGACCCAGTACTTC. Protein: CSASPSQGSETQYF.

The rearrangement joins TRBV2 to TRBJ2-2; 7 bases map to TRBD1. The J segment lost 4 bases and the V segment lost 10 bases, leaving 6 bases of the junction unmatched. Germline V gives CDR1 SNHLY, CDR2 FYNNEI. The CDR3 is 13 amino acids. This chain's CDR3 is CATEQGSTGELFF. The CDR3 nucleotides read TGTGCCACCGAACAGGGGTCCACCGGGGAGCTGTTTTTT.

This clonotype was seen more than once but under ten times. The CDR3 sequence is CASSQARSNTGELFF. The CDR3 coding sequence is TGTGCCAGCAGCCAGGCCAGGTCGAACACCGGGGAGCTGTTTTTT. The chain employs TRBV7-9 and TRBJ2-2; D gene unclear. V shed 5 bases and J shed 0 bases, with 10 bases lying between them. Germline V gene sequence: CDR1 SEHNR, CDR2 FQNEAQ (reference sequence). This CDR3 region has 15 residues. Filled out from reference TRBV7-9 and TRBJ2-2, the complete variable domain reads DTGVSQNPRHKITKRGQNVTFRCDPISEHNRLYWYRQTLGQGPEFLTYFQNEAQLEKSRLLSDRFSAERPKGSFSTLEIQRTEQGDSAMYLCASSQARSNTGELFFGEGSRLTVL.

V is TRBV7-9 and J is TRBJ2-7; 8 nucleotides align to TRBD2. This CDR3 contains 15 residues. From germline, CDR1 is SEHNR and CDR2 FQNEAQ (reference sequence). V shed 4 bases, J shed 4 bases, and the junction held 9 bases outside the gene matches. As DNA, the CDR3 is TGTGCCAGCAGCTCTGTGGGACTAGACAGGTACGAGCAGTACTTC. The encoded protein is CASSSVGLDRYEQYF.

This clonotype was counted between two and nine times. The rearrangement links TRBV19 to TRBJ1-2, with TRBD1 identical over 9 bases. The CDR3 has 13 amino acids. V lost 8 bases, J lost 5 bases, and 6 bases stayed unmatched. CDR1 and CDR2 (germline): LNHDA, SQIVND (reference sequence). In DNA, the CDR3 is TGTGCCAGTCGGAGGGGACAGGGTTATGGCTACACCTTC. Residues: CASRRGQGYGYTF.

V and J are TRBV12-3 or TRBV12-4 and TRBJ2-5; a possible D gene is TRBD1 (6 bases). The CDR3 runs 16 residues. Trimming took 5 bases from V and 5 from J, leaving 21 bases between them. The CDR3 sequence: CASSPNRAGVGETQYF. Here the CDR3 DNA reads TGTGCCAGCAGTCCTAACCGGGCAGGGGTGGGGGAGACCCAGTACTTC.

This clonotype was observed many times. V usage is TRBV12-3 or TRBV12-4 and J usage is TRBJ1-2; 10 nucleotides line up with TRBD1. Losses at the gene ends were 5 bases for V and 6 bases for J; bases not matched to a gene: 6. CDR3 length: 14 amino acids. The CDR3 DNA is TGTGCCAGCAGTCGGGACAGGGGTAGTGATGGCTACACCTTC. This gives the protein CASSRDRGSDGYTF.

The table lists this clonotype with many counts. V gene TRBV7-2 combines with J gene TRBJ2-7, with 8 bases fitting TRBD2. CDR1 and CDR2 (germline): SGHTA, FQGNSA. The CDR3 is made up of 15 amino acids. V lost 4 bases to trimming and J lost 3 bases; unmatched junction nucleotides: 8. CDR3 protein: CASSSSRTSSYEQYF. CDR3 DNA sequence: TGTGCCAGCAGCTCTAGCCGGACTAGCAGCTACGAGCAGTACTTC.

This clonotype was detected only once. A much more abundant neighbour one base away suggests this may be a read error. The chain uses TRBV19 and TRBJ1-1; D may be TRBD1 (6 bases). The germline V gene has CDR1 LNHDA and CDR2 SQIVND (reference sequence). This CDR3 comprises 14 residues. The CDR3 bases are TGTACCAGTAGTATAGGGGGGGAGTCCACTGAAGCTTTCTTT. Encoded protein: CTSSIGGESTEAFF.

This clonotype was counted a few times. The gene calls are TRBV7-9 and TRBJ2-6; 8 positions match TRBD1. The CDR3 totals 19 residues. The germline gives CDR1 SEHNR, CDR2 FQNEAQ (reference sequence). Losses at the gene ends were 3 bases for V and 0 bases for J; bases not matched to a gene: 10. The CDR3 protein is CASSLRLGQGFSGANVLTF. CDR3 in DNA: TGTGCCAGCAGCTTGAGACTCGGACAGGGCTTCTCTGGGGCCAACGTCCTGACTTTC.

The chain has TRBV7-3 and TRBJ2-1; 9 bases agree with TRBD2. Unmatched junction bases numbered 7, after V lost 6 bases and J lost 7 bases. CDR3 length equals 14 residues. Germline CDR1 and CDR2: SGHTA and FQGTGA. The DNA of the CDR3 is TGTGCCAGCAGTTGGCGGGGGGGCGGAAATGAGCAGTTCTTC. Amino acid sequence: CASSWRGGGNEQFF.

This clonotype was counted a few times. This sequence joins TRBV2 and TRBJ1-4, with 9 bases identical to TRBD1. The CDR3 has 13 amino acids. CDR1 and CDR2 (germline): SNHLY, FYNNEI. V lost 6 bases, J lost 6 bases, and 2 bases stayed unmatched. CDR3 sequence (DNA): TGTGCCAGCAGGGGACAGGGATATGAAAAACTGTTTTTT. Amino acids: CASRGQGYEKLFF. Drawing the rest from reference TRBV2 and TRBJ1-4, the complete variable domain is EPEVTQTPSHQVTQMGQEVILRCVPISNHLYFYWYRQILGQKVEFLVSFYNNEISEKSEIFDDQFSVERPDGSNFTLKIRSTKLEDSAMYFCASRGQGYEKLFFGSGTQLSVL.

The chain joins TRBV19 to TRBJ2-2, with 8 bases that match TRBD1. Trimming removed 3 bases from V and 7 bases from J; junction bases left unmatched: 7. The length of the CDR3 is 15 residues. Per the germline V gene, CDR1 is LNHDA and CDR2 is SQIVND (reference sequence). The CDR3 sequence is CASSMKAQGVGELFF. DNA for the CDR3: TGTGCCAGTAGTATGAAGGCACAGGGGGTCGGGGAGCTGTTTTTT. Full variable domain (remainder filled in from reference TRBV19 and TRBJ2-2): DGGITQSPKYLFRKEGQNVTLSCEQNLNHDAMYWYRQDPGQGLRLIYYSQIVNDFQKGDIAEGYSVSREKKESFPLTVTSAQKNPTAFYLCASSMKAQGVGELFFGEGSRLTVL.

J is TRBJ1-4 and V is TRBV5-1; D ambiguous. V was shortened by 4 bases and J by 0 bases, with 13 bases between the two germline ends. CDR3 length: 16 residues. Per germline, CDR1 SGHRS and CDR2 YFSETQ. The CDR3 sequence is CASSRTGPATNEKLFF. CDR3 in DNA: TGCGCCAGCAGCCGTACCGGACCCGCAACTAATGAAAAACTGTTTTTT.

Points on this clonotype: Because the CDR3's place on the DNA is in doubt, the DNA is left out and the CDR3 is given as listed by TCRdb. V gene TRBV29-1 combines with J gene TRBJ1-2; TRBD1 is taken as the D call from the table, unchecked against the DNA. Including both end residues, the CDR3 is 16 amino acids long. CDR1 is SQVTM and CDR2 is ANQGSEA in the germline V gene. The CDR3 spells CSVFYPGQRVSYGCTF.

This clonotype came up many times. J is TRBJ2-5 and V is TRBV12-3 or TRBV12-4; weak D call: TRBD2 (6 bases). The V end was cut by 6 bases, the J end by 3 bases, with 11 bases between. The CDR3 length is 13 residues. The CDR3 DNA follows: TGTGCCAGCAGGCGGGATACCAAAGAGACCCAGTACTTC. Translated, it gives CASRRDTKETQYF.

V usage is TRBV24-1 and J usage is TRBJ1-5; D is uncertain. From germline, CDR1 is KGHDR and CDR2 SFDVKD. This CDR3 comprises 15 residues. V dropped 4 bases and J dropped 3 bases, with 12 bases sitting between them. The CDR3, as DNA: TGTGCCACCAGTGACCCCGGGTGGGCCAATCAGCCCCAGCATTTT. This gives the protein CATSDPGWANQPQHF.

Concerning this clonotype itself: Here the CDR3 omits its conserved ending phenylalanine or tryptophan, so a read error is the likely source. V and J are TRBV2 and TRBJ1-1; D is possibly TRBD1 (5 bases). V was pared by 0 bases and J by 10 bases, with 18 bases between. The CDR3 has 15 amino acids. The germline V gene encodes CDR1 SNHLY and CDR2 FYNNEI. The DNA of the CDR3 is TGTGCCAGCAGTGAAGCCGCGAGAGGGACGGGAGGAGCTTTCCTT. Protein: CASSEAARGTGGAFL.

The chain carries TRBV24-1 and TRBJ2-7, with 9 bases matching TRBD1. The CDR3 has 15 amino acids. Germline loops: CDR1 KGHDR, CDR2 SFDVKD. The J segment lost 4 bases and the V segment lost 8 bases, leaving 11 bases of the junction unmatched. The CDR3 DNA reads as TGTGCCACCATCCAACCGGGACAGGGACTTTACGAGCAGTACTTC. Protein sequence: CATIQPGQGLYEQYF.

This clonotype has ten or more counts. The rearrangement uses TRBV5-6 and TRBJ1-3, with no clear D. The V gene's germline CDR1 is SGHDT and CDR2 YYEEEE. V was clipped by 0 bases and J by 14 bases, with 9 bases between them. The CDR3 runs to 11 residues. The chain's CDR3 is CASSLGQAVYF. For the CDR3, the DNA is TGTGCCAGCAGCTTGGGGCAGGCAGTATATTTT.

Written as DNA, the CDR3 is TGTGCCAGCAGTTTAATTGATCTCGGTGAAAAACTGTTTTTT. It codes for CASSLIDLGEKLFF. The V gene is TRBV25-1, the J gene TRBJ1-4; D gene uncertain. Trimming removed 5 bases from V and 7 bases from J, with 14 bases in between. The length of the CDR3 is 14 residues. The germline V gene encodes CDR1 MGHDK and CDR2 SYGVNS.